The 17 T cell receptor beta chains below all came from one sample that was sequenced in a study of CD8+CD57+ T cells in acquired aplastic anemia. Both TCR beta VDJ combination and CDR3 sequence profiling were carried out. Genomic DNA was the template for this profiling. TCRdb processed the reads anew with MiXCR; each CDR3 protein has one entry. In the table there are about 240,000 distinct CDR3 sequences, more than 45% of which are singletons. Before being chosen for sequencing, patients had shown CD8+CD57+ cell expansion by flow cytometry. The sequencing input was sorted CD4+, CD8+, or CD8+CD57+ T cells (not recorded which) from PBMCs. The receptor set was obtained from a human donor with aplastic anemia.

This clonotype was seen ten or more times. The chain recombines TRBV6-6 with TRBJ2-2, with D uncertain. The germline V and J ends were trimmed by 7 bases and 5 bases, with 8 bases remaining between them. This CDR3 has 12 residues. Germline CDR1 is MNHNY and CDR2 is SVGAGI (reference sequence). Written as DNA, the CDR3 is TGTGCCAGCATGGTTGCTACCGGGGAGCTGTTTTTT. It specifies CASMVATGELFF.

The count of this clonotype is one. J is TRBJ2-3 and V is TRBV28; 7 bases match TRBD1. V gave up 5 bases and J gave up 1 base; unmatched junction bases: 6. The CDR3 is 15 residues long. Germline V gene data show CDR1 as MDHEN and CDR2 as SYDVKM. CDR3: CASSEDRAGTDTQYF. The CDR3 nucleotides read TGTGCCAGCAGTGAAGACAGGGCCGGCACAGATACGCAGTATTTT.

Comments on this clonotype: Given a much more abundant clone one base away, this may be a read error. The rearrangement links TRBV7-9 to TRBJ1-1; no clear D gene. The CDR3 is 13 amino acids. Germline V gene lookup returns CDR1 SEHNR and CDR2 FQNEAQ (reference sequence). The CDR3 DNA reads TGTACCAGCAGCTTAGGAAGAGGGTCCGAAGCTTTCTTT. This gives the protein CTSSLGRGSEAFF. Based on the CDR3 plus reference TRBV7-9 and TRBJ1-1, the full variable domain is DTGVSQNPRHKITKRGQNVTFRCDPISEHNRLYWYRQTLGQGPEFLTYFQNEAQLEKSRLLSDRFSAERPKGSFSTLEIQRTEQGDSAMYLCTSSLGRGSEAFFGQGTRLTVV.

This clonotype was seen at least ten times. V gene TRBV10-3 combines with J gene TRBJ2-1; tentatively, D is TRBD2 (6 bases). V gave up 3 bases and J gave up 5 bases, with 14 bases separating them. The germline gives CDR1 ENHRY, CDR2 SYGVKD. This CDR3 region has 15 residues. The CDR3 DNA sequence: TGTGCCATCAGTGACGCGGCGGGATTTGACAATGAGCAGTTCTTC. Translating gives CAISDAAGFDNEQFF.

This clonotype has a handful of counts. This chain links TRBV15 with TRBJ2-2; perhaps TRBD1 as D (5 bases). The CDR3 covers 15 residues. Germline CDR1 LNHNV, CDR2 YYDKDF (reference sequence). Between the trimmed V and J ends, which lost 2 bases and 4 bases, there was a span of 11 bases. The chain's CDR3 is CATSRRTQGTGELFF. The DNA for the CDR3 is TGTGCCACCAGCAGACGTACCCAGGGCACCGGGGAGCTGTTTTTT.

V usage is TRBV15 and J usage is TRBJ2-4; D gene uncertain. Germline CDR1 is LNHNV and CDR2 is YYDKDF (reference sequence). The V gene lost 1 base and the J gene lost 13 bases, with 14 bases spanning the gap. The CDR3 has 13 amino acids. The CDR3 reads CATSRGVAYEQYF. CDR3 nucleotide sequence: TGTGCCACCAGCAGAGGAGTGGCGTATGAGCAGTACTTC.

This clonotype was counted at least ten times. The gene calls are TRBV9 and TRBJ2-1; weak D call: TRBD1 (5 bases). The CDR3 has 16 residues. V was cut by 4 bases and J by 3 bases, with 17 bases left in between. In germline, CDR1 is SGDLS, CDR2 YYNGEE. CDR3 residues: CASSSPDMGLYNEQFF. CDR3 nucleotides: TGTGCCAGCAGCTCCCCAGACATGGGGCTCTACAATGAGCAGTTCTTC.

The table lists this clonotype with a few counts. V is TRBV30 and J is TRBJ1-2; 8 nucleotides align to TRBD1. V lost 4 bases to trimming and J lost 4 bases; unmatched junction nucleotides: 5. Germline CDR1 GTSNPN, CDR2 SVGIG (reference sequence). The CDR3 contains 13 residues. The CDR3 DNA is TGTGCCTGGATGGGGGACAGGCCCTATGGCTACACCTTC. Its protein is CAWMGDRPYGYTF.

This chain uses TRBV7-9 with TRBJ1-2, with 8 nucleotides matching TRBD1. CDR3 length: 16 amino acids. Germline-derived CDR1 and CDR2 are SEHNR and FQNEAQ (reference sequence). The trim removed 6 bases at V and 0 bases at J, leaving 9 bases unmatched. CDR3 region: CASSSRGTGSNYGYTF. CDR3 coding DNA: TGTGCCAGCAGTTCGAGGGGGACAGGCTCTAACTATGGCTACACCTTC. Using reference TRBV7-9 and TRBJ1-2 for the parts outside the CDR3, the full variable domain is DTGVSQNPRHKITKRGQNVTFRCDPISEHNRLYWYRQTLGQGPEFLTYFQNEAQLEKSRLLSDRFSAERPKGSFSTLEIQRTEQGDSAMYLCASSSRGTGSNYGYTFGSGTRLTVV.

The chain recombines TRBV6-5 with TRBJ2-7, with TRBD1 identical over 7 bases. CDR1 is MNHEY, CDR2 SVGAGI, per germline. V was pared by 7 bases and J by 3 bases, with 18 bases of the junction left unmatched. CDR3 length: 17 residues. The CDR3 nucleotides read TGTGCCAGCAAAACGGACAGGTACGGTGGTATTGGCTACGAGCAGTACTTC. This sequence encodes CASKTDRYGGIGYEQYF.

This clonotype was seen at least ten times. The V call is TRBV7-9, the J call TRBJ1-2, with D uncertain. This CDR3 has 13 residues. Looked up from germline, CDR1 is SEHNR and CDR2 is FQNEAQ (reference sequence). V was shortened by 3 bases and J by 0 bases, with 5 bases between the two germline ends. The CDR3 here is CASSFGANYGYTF. Written as DNA, the CDR3 is TGTGCCAGCAGCTTTGGAGCTAACTATGGCTACACCTTC. The full variable domain, rest sourced from reference TRBV7-9 and TRBJ1-2, is DTGVSQNPRHKITKRGQNVTFRCDPISEHNRLYWYRQTLGQGPEFLTYFQNEAQLEKSRLLSDRFSAERPKGSFSTLEIQRTEQGDSAMYLCASSFGANYGYTFGSGTRLTVV.

About this clonotype: Just one base apart from a much larger clone, this may be a read error. Likely a read error: the CDR3 ends without its conserved phenylalanine or tryptophan. This rearrangement joins TRBV5-1 to TRBJ2-7, with no clear D. V was clipped by 0 bases and J by 2 bases, with 9 bases between them. Germline V lookup: CDR1 SGHRS, CDR2 YFSETQ. The CDR3 has 14 amino acids. CDR3 amino acids: CASSLEQNTYEQYL. The CDR3 DNA follows: TGCGCCAGCAGCTTGGAACAGAACACCTACGAGCAGTACCTC.

This clonotype was seen at least ten times. The chain uses TRBV12-3 or TRBV12-4 and TRBJ1-5; no reliable D call. The CDR3 loop spans 15 amino acids. The germline V and J ends were trimmed by 6 bases and 2 bases, with 14 bases remaining between them. As DNA, the CDR3 is TGTGCCAGCAGCTTTAAGGACGGCCGCAATCAGCCCCAGCATTTT. It specifies CASSFKDGRNQPQHF.

Notes on this clonotype: The junction differs from germline at one of its ends, possibly a read error. The rearrangement uses TRBV7-7 and TRBJ2-3; D might be TRBD1 (5 bases). The length of the CDR3 is 14 residues. Per germline, CDR1 SSHAT and CDR2 FNYEAQ (reference sequence). CDR3 bases: TGTGCTAGCAGCTCGAATCGACCAGGGGATACGCAGTATTTT. Translating gives CASSSNRPGDTQYF.

This clonotype was detected only a few times. This chain links TRBV7-8 with TRBJ2-5, with D uncertain. This CDR3 region has 16 residues. Trimming shortened V by 5 bases and J by 2 bases, and 18 bases separated the two germline ends. The germline V gene encodes CDR1 SGHVS and CDR2 FQNEAQ. The CDR3 DNA reads TGTGCCAGCAGCCCAATCCGGGCCAGACGACAAGAGACCCAGTACTTC. Its translation is CASSPIRARRQETQYF.

The rearrangement links TRBV7-3 to TRBJ2-3; 10 bases are a match to TRBD2. Germline assignment: CDR1 SGHTA and CDR2 FQGTGA. The CDR3 totals 16 residues. V dropped 5 bases and J dropped 11; count of bases not matched to a gene: 16. The CDR3, as DNA: TGTGCCAGCAGCCACCCACGGACTAGCGGTGACAATGAGCAGTATTTT. It specifies CASSHPRTSGDNEQYF.

V is TRBV24-1 and J is TRBJ1-5; 9 bases line up with TRBD1. The CDR3 runs 14 residues. Trimming took 6 bases from V and 6 from J; bases not matched to a gene: 5. In germline, CDR1 is KGHDR, CDR2 SFDVKD. CDR3 protein: CATSTGGVAQPQHF. The CDR3 nucleotides read TGTGCCACCAGTACAGGGGGCGTAGCTCAGCCCCAGCATTTT.